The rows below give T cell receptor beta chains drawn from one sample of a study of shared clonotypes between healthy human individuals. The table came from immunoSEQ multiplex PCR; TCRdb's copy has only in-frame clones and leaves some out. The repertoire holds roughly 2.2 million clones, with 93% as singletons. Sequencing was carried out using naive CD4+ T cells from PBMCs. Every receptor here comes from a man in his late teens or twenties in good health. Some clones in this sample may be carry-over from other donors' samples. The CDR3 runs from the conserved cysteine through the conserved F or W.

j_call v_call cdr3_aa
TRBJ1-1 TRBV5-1 CASSSIPTEAFF
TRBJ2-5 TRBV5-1 CASSFRLAGGPGGQETQYF
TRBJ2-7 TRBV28 CASGGTGRDSYEQYF
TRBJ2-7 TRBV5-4 CASSLLGPYEQYF
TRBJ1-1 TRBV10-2 CASSQPWGTTEAFF
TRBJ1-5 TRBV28 CASSLLRQGGSQPQHF
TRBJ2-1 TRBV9 CASSAGLALVEQFF
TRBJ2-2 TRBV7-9 CASSPPRGGPGTGELFF
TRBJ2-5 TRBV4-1 CASSQVLSGREKETQYF
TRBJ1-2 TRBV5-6 CASSLDRVYGYTF
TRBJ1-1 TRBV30 CAWTGMGTEAFF
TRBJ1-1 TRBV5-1 CASSLGQGETEAFF
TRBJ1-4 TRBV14 CASSLLQGSTNEKLFF
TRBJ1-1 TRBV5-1 CASKDPGELGEAFF
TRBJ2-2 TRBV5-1 CASSDRGITGELFF
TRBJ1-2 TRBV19 CASALRGGNYGYTF
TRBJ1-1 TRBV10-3 CAIRRGATEAFF
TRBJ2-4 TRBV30 CAWSVPAGVYIQYF
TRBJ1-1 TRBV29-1 CSVGRGATEAFF
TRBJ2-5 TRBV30 CAWSLNSLQETQYF
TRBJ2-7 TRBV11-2 CASSFSEQAYEQYF
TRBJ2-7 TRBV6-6 CASSYLVAGYEQYF
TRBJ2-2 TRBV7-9 CAPSLGENTGELFF
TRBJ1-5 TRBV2 CASSEGGYGNQPQHF
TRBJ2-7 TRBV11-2 CASSPGQGAASGAYEQYF
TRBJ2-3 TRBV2 CASSVNLAGLGDTQYF
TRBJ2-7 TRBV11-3 CASSSGQSYEQYF
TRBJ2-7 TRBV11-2 CASSLAGGRSYEQYF
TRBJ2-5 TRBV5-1 CASSFSGSRETQYF
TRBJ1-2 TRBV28 CASRPGQGYGYTF
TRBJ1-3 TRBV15 CATSRDEGSGNTIYF
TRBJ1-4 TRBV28 CASSDRTGTNEKLFF
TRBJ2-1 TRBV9 CASSVGSGHYNEQFF
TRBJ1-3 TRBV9 CASSVYSSGNTIYF
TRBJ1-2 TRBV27 CASSSRAPGHGYTF
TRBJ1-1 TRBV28 CASSLPRTGGVAFF
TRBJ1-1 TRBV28 CASSLFGLNTEAFF
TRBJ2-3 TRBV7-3 CASSPRAGDRTDTQYF
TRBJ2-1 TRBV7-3 CASSLTGNWGGEQFF
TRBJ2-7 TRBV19 CASSIVSTDEQYF
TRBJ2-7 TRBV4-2 CASSQAVAPSSYEQYF
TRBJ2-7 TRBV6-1 CASSGGSIGEQYF
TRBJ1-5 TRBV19 CASSIGRGRPQPQHF
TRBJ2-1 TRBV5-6 CASSPGLAGVYNEQFF
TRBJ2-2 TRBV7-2 CASSLGLRANTGELFF
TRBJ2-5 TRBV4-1 CASSPLTTGVQETQYF
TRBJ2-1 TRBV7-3 CASSLYRLADNEQFF
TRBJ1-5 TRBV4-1 CASSQQQGNQPQHF
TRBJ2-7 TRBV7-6 CASSLVPGQTYEQYF